This TCR beta chain originates from a study of T cell repertoires in cytomegalovirus infection. Study summary: Both CMV infection and a matching HLA type were indicated by public TCR beta signatures. Study-level findings and limits: HLA-C-restricted CMV-specific TCR beta clonotypes were dominant in the ex vivo response.

TCRdb re-called the reads through MiXCR, storing one row per CDR3 protein. The profile covers approximately 500,000 distinct CDR3 sequences, with more than 15% appearing a single time and approximately 24% taken by the ten largest. Germline assignment: CDR1 SQVTM and CDR2 ANQGSEA. V was trimmed by 6 bases and J by 1 base, leaving 12 bases between them. The CDR3 runs 13 residues. Concerning this clonotype itself: What it recognizes is unknown.

The specimen was CD8+ T cells from PBMCs. J is TRBJ1-2 and V is TRBV29-1; D perhaps matches TRBD1 (6 bases). The source is a human donor in good health (CMV status not recorded). Some clones in this sample may be carry-over from other donors' samples. The CDR3 protein is CSVLRTDNYGYTF. The DNA for the CDR3 is TGCAGCGTCCTACGGACAGATAACTATGGCTACACCTTC. The whole variable domain, filled in from reference TRBV29-1 and TRBJ1-2, reads SAVISQKPSRDICQRGTSLTIQCQVDSQVTMMFWYRQQPGQSLTLIATANQGSEATYESGFVIDKFPISRPNLTFSTLTVSNMSPEDSSIYLCSVLRTDNYGYTFGSGTRLTVV.